Listed below are T cell receptor beta chains from one sample, sequenced in a study of long-term antiretroviral therapy in people with HIV. Repertoires were generated with immunoSEQ multiplex PCR, while TCRdb's copy carries only in-frame clones and drops some. The sample lists under 50,000 clones; approximately 86% were seen once. The source was unsorted PBMCs, collected 0.1 years before starting antiretroviral therapy. These receptors were obtained from a woman between 45 and 60 years old with HIV. The CDR3 runs from the conserved cysteine through the conserved F or W. A D gene is named only where the DNA matches it firmly. Size tells how often a clone was seen (once, few, many) or the class of an expanded clone, and some rows leave it out.

. . TRBJ2-5 TRBV30 CAWSVINGGTQYF TGTGCCTGGAGTGTAATCAACGGGGGGACCCAGTACTTC
. . TRBJ2-2 TRBV7-2 CASSRLWRGGTGELFF TGTGCCAGCAGCCGCCTGTGGCGGGGTGGCACCGGGGAGCTGTTTTTT
. . TRBJ2-7 TRBV29-1 CSVVTGPYEQYF TGCAGCGTTGTTACAGGGCCCTACGAGCAGTACTTC
. . TRBJ2-7 TRBV18 CASSPRLGGQARYEQYF TGTGCCAGCTCCCCCAGACTGGGCGGCCAGGCTCGCTACGAGCAGTACTTC
. . TRBJ2-5 TRBV30 CAWSVLQATGQYF TGTGCCTGGAGTGTACTACAGGCTACGGGGCAGTACTTC
TRBD1 . TRBJ2-7 TRBV6-5 CASSRGQGTSYEQYF TGTGCCAGCAGTAGAGGACAGGGAACGTCCTACGAGCAGTACTTC
. . TRBJ1-5 TRBV18 CASSPSGKHQPQHF TGTGCCAGCTCACCGTCAGGGAAACATCAGCCCCAGCATTTT
. . TRBJ1-1 TRBV5-5 CASSFQGGTEAFF TGTGCCAGCAGCTTTCAGGGTGGCACTGAAGCTTTCTTT
. . TRBJ2-2 TRBV7-3 CASSLRGGSNTGELFF TGTGCCAGCAGCTTGAGGGGGGGGTCGAACACCGGGGAGCTGTTTTTT
TRBD1 once TRBJ1-1 TRBV28 CASTTDRGQVAFF TGTGCCAGCACCACGGACAGGGGGCAAGTAGCTTTCTTT
. . TRBJ1-5 TRBV28 CASSLFSRGAQPQHF TGTGCCAGCAGTTTATTTAGTAGAGGCGCTCAGCCCCAGCATTTT
. . TRBJ2-7 TRBV18 CASSGRQDSYEQYF TGTGCCAGCTCAGGAAGACAGGACTCCTACGAGCAGTACTTC
. . TRBJ2-7 TRBV6-5 CASSKEDPAYEQYF TGTGCCAGCAGTAAAGAGGACCCGGCCTACGAGCAGTACTTC
. . TRBJ1-6 TRBV6-5 CASRWGNSPLHF TGTGCCAGCCGATGGGGGAATTCACCCCTCCACTTT
TRBD1 . TRBJ1-2 TRBV19 CASSTHSRDRDGYTF TGTGCCAGTAGTACACACTCCCGGGACAGGGATGGCTACACCTTC
. . TRBJ2-2 TRBV6-1 CASSELDRGTGELFF TGTGCCAGCAGTGAATTAGACAGAGGCACCGGGGAGCTGTTTTTT
. . TRBJ1-5 TRBV4-1 CASSQEPFQPQHF TGCGCCAGCAGCCAAGAACCTTTTCAGCCCCAGCATTTT
. . TRBJ1-2 TRBV7-2 CASSPGVGTYSGYTF TGTGCCAGCAGCCCCGGGGTGGGGACCTATTCTGGCTACACCTTC
. . TRBJ2-3 TRBV5-4 CASSLDYGTQYF TGTGCCAGCAGCTTGGACTACGGTACGCAGTATTTT
. few TRBJ1-2 TRBV5-4 CASSLGLGVNYGYTF TGTGCCAGCAGCTTGGGTCTAGGGGTAAACTATGGCTACACCTTC
. . TRBJ2-5 TRBV6-1 CASTNQETQYF TGTGCCAGCACCAACCAAGAGACCCAGTACTTC